Listed below are T cell receptor beta chains from one sample, sequenced in a study of T cells after yellow fever vaccination. TCRdb processed the 5' RACE reads anew with MiXCR; each CDR3 protein has one entry. The repertoire has some 63,000 distinct CDR3 sequences, approximately 8% of them found once; the top ten carry 30% to 45%. Material: CD8+ T cells sorted from PBMCs, obtained 15 days after the yellow fever booster vaccination. The receptors were sampled from a man under 40 who received the YFV17D yellow fever vaccine. The CDR3 runs from the conserved cysteine through the conserved F or W. Each record gives: V gene, J gene, clone size, D gene, CDR3 protein, CDR3 DNA. D genes are given only for firm matches. Not all rows give a size; the values are once, few, many and, for expanded clones, a class.

V: TRBV12-3/TRBV12-4; J: TRBJ2-1; size: many; D: TRBD2; CDR3: CASSLLAGVYYNEQFF; DNA: TGTGCCAGCAGTCTATTAGCGGGAGTGTACTACAATGAGCAGTTCTTC
V: TRBV12-2; J: TRBJ2-4; size: .; D: .; CDR3: CASRFGRAKNIQYF; DNA: TGTGCAAGTCGCTTCGGCAGGGCAAAAAACATTCAGTACTTC
V: TRBV12-3/TRBV12-4; J: TRBJ2-7; size: few; D: .; CDR3: CASSFVGIHEQYF; DNA: TGTGCCAGCAGTTTCGTGGGGATCCACGAGCAGTACTTC
V: TRBV6-1; J: TRBJ2-7; size: .; D: .; CDR3: CASSPQGAAYEQYF; DNA: TGTGCCAGCAGTCCCCAAGGGGCTGCCTACGAGCAGTACTTC
V: TRBV4-3; J: TRBJ2-5; size: many; D: TRBD1; CDR3: CASSQGYLDRAETQYF; DNA: TGCGCCAGCAGCCAAGGATACCTGGACAGGGCGGAGACCCAGTACTTC
V: TRBV5-1; J: TRBJ2-1; size: many; D: TRBD2; CDR3: CASSFGTSGYNEQFF; DNA: TGCGCCAGCAGCTTCGGGACTAGCGGGTACAATGAGCAGTTCTTC
V: TRBV24-1; J: TRBJ2-2; size: .; D: .; CDR3: CATSDPTGELFF; DNA: TGTGCCACCAGTGATCCTACCGGGGAGCTGTTTTTT
V: TRBV27; J: TRBJ1-1; size: many; D: .; CDR3: CASSLSLPMNTEAFF; DNA: TGTGCCAGCAGTTTATCCCTACCAATGAACACTGAAGCTTTCTTT
V: TRBV7-6; J: TRBJ2-7; size: many; D: .; CDR3: CASSLDYEQYF; DNA: TGTGCCAGCAGCTTAGACTACGAGCAGTACTTC
V: TRBV20-1; J: TRBJ2-2; size: many; D: .; CDR3: CSARDGGELFF; DNA: TGCAGTGCTAGAGATGGCGGGGAGCTGTTTTTT
V: TRBV4-3; J: TRBJ2-3; size: many; D: .; CDR3: CASSQGLGVDTQYF; DNA: TGCGCCAGCAGCCAGGGGCTGGGGGTTGATACGCAGTATTTT
V: TRBV7-6; J: TRBJ2-3; size: many; D: .; CDR3: CASSLARGTDTQYF; DNA: TGTGCCAGCAGCTTAGCTCGCGGGACAGATACGCAGTATTTT